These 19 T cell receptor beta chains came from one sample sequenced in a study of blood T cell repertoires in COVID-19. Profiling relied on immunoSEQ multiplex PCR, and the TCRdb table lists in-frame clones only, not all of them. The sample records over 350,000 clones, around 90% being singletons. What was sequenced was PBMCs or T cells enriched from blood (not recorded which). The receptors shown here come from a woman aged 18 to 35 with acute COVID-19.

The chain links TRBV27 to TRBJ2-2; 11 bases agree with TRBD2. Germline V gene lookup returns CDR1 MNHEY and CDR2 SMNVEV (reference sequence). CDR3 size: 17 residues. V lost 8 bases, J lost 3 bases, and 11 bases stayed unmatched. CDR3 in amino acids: CASGPYRTSGYTGELFF. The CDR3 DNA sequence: TGTGCCAGCGGACCATACAGGACTAGCGGGTACACCGGGGAGCTGTTTTTT.

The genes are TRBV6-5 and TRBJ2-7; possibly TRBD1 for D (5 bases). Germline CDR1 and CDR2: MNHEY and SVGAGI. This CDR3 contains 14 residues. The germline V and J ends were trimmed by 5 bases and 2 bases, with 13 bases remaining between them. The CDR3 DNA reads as TGTGCCAGCAGTACTGCCAGGGTAACCTACGAGCAGTACTTC. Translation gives CASSTARVTYEQYF.

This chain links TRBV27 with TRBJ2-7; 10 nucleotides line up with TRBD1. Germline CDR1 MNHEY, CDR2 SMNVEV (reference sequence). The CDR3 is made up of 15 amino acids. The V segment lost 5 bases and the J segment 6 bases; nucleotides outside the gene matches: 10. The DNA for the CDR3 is TGTGCCAGCAGTCAAGCCGGGACAGGGGTCTCCGAGCAGTACTTC. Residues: CASSQAGTGVSEQYF.

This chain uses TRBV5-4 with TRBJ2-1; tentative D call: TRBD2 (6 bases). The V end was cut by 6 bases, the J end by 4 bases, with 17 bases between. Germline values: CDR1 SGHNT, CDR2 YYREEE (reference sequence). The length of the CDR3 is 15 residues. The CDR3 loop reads CASTPGSGYYNEQFF. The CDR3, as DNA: TGTGCCAGCACCCCGGGTAGCGGATATTACAATGAGCAGTTCTTC.

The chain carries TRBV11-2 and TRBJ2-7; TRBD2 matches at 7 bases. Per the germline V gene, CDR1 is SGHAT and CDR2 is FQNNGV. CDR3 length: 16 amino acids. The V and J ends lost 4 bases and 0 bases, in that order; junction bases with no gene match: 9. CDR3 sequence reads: CASSSHSSGYSYEQYF. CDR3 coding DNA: TGTGCCAGCAGCTCCCACTCTAGCGGATACTCCTACGAGCAGTACTTC.

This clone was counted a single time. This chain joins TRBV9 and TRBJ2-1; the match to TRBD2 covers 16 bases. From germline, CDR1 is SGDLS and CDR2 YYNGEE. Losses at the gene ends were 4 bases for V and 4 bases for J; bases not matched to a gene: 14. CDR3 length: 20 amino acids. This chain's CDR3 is CASSLSSGTSGRARYNEQFF. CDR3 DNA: TGTGCCAGCAGCCTTTCCTCCGGGACTAGCGGGAGGGCCAGGTACAATGAGCAGTTCTTC.

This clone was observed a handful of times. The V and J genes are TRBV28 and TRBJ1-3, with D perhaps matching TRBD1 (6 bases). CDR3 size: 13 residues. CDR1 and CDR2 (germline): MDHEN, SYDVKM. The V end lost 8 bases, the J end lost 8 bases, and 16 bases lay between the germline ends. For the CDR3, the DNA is TGTGCCAGCCGTATCACAGGGAGCGACACCATATATTTT. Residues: CASRITGSDTIYF.

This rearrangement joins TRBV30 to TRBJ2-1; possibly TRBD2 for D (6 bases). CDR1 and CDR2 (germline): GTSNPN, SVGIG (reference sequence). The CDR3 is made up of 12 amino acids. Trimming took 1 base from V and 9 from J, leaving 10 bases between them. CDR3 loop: CAWSGLDGEQFF. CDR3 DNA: TGTGCCTGGAGTGGACTAGACGGTGAGCAGTTCTTC. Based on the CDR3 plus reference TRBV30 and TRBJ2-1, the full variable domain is SQTIHQWPATLVQPVGSPLSLECTVEGTSNPNLYWYRQAAGRGLQLLFYSVGIGQISSEVPQNLSASRPQDRQFILSSKKLLLSDSGFYLCAWSGLDGEQFFGPGTRLTVL.

The CDR3 DNA is TGTGCCAGCAGTAGGTGGACAGGGGGCTATAGGGAGACCCAGTACTTC. It specifies CASSRWTGGYRETQYF. The chain has TRBV27 and TRBJ2-5, with 11 bases matching TRBD1. The length of the CDR3 is 16 residues. J gave up 5 bases and V 5 bases, and 10 bases lay outside the gene matches. Per the germline V gene, CDR1 is MNHEY and CDR2 is SMNVEV (reference sequence).

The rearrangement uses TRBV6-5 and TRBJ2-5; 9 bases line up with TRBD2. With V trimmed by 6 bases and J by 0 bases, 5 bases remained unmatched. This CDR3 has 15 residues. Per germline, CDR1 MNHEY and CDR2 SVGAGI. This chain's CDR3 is CASSRRTSDQETQYF. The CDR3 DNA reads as TGTGCCAGCAGCCGTCGGACTAGCGACCAAGAGACCCAGTACTTC.

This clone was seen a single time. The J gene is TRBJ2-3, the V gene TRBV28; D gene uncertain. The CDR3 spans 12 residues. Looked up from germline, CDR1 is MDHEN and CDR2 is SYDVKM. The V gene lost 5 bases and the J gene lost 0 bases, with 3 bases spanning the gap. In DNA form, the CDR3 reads TGTGCCAGCAGTACTAGCACAGATACGCAGTATTTT. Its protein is CASSTSTDTQYF.

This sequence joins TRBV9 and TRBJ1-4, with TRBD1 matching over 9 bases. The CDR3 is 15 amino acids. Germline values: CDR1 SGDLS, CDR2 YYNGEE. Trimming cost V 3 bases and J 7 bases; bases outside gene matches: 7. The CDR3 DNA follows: TGTGCCAGCAGCGATCCGGGACAGGGAAGTGAAAAACTGTTTTTT. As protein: CASSDPGQGSEKLFF.

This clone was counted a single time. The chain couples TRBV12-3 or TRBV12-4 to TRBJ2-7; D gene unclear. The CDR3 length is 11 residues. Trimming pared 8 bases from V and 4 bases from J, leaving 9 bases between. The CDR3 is CASASEYEQYF. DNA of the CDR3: TGTGCCAGCGCCAGCGAGTACGAGCAGTACTTC.

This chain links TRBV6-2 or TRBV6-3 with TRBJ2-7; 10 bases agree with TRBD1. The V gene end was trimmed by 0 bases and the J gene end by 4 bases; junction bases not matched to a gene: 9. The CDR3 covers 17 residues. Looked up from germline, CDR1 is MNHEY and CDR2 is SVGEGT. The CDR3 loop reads CASSYSAGTGATYEQYF. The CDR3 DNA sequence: TGTGCCAGCAGTTACTCGGCGGGGACAGGGGCGACATACGAGCAGTACTTC.

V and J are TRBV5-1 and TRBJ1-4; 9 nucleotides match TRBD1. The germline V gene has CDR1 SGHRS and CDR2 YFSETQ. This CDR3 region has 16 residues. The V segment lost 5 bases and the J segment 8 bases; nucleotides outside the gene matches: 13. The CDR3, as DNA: TGCGCCAGCAGAGTCGGTAGGGACAGGGTACCAGAAAAACTGTTTTTT. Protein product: CASRVGRDRVPEKLFF.

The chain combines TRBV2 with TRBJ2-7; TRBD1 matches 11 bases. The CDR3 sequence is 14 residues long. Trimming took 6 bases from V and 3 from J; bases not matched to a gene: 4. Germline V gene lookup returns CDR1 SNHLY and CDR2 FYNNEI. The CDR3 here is CASRGTGGFYEQYF. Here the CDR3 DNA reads TGTGCCAGCAGGGGGACAGGGGGTTTCTACGAGCAGTACTTC.

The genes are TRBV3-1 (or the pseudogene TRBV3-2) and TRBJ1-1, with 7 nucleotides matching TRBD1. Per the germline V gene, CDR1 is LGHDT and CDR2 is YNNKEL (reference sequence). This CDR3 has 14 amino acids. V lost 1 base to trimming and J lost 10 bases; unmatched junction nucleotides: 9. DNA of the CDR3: TGTGCCAGCAGCCAAGGTTGGCAGGGGGTCGGAGCTTTCTTT. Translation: CASSQGWQGVGAFF.

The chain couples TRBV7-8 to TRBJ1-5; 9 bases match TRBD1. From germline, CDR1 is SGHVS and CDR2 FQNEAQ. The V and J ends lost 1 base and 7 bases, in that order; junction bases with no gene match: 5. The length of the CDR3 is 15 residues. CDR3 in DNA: TGTGCCAGCAGCTTAGGAAGACAGGGGGGCCAGCCCCAGCATTTT. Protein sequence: CASSLGRQGGQPQHF. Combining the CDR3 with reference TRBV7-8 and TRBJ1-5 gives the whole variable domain GAGVSQSPRYKVAKRGQDVALRCDPISGHVSLFWYQQALGQGPEFLTYFQNEAQLDKSGLPSDRFFAERPEGSVSTLKIQRTQQEDSAVYLCASSLGRQGGQPQHFGDGTRLSIL.

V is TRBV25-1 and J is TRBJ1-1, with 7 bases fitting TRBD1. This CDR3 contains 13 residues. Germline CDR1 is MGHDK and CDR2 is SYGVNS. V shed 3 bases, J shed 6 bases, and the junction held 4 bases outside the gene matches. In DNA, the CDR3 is TGTGCCAGCAGTGATTTCAGGGGGGCTGAAGCTTTCTTT. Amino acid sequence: CASSDFRGAEAFF.